Below are 18 T cell receptor beta chains sequenced from a single sample in a study of human T cells and chemical hapten exposure. TCRdb ran MiXCR on the RACE reads and lists one entry per CDR3 protein. This sample has 75,000 to 90,000 distinct CDR3 sequences, with more than 10% found just once. Time point described: patch test 3, about 24 weeks after DPC sensitization. Regarding treatment: therapeutic diphenylcyclopropenone sensitization with weekly scalp DPC. The sequencing used whole blood, collected in connection with sensitization to the hapten diphenylcyclopropenone (DPC). The origin of the receptors is a woman in her forties or fifties with alopecia areata. Some clones in this sample may be carry-over from other donors' samples.

This clonotype turned up a few times. The genes are TRBV7-9 and TRBJ2-3, with a tentative D call TRBD2 (5 bases). The germline V and J ends were trimmed by 3 bases and 2 bases, with 15 bases remaining between them. Germline CDR1 and CDR2: SEHNR and FQNEAQ (reference sequence). The CDR3 is made up of 16 amino acids. CDR3 nucleotides: TGTGCCAGCAGCTTCGATCAGCGGCCGAACACAGATACGCAGTATTTT. Translation: CASSFDQRPNTDTQYF.

This clonotype appeared many times. The J gene is TRBJ1-6, the V gene TRBV6-5, with TRBD1 identical over 8 bases. The trim removed 7 bases at V and 8 bases at J, leaving 19 bases unmatched. Germline V lookup: CDR1 MNHEY, CDR2 SVGAGI. The CDR3 has 18 amino acids. CDR3 sequence reads: CASTQGPTGALKDSPLHF. The DNA of the CDR3 is TGTGCCAGCACCCAGGGGCCGACAGGGGCTCTTAAGGATTCACCCCTCCACTTT.

Many counts were recorded for this clonotype. This chain links TRBV5-1 with TRBJ2-2, with D tentatively TRBD1 (5 bases). The germline CDR1 and CDR2 sequences are SGHRS and YFSETQ. CDR3 size: 16 residues. The ends were cut back, 1 base at V and 4 bases at J, with 14 bases in the middle. The CDR3 DNA is TGCGCCAGCAGCTTGCGCCCCCGACAGCTCACCGGGGAGCTGTTTTTT. This encodes CASSLRPRQLTGELFF. Full variable domain (missing parts from reference TRBV5-1 and TRBJ2-2): KAGVTQTPRYLIKTRGQQVTLSCSPISGHRSVSWYQQTPGQGLQFLFEYFSETQRNKGNFPGRFSGRQFSNSRSEMNVSTLELGDSALYLCASSLRPRQLTGELFFGEGSRLTVL.

This clonotype was counted at least ten times. V usage is TRBV10-3 and J usage is TRBJ2-3; D gene ambiguous. The V gene's germline CDR1 is ENHRY and CDR2 SYGVKD. Trimming removed 7 bases at V and 2 bases at J, with 13 bases between. CDR3 length: 14 residues. The DNA of the CDR3 is TGTGCCATCAAGGCTGGCTACGCCACAGATACGCAGTATTTT. Translated, it gives CAIKAGYATDTQYF.

This clonotype was seen ten or more times. The chain employs TRBV18 and TRBJ1-5; 8 nucleotides match TRBD1. The CDR3 runs 15 residues. Trimming took 1 base from V and 6 from J; bases not matched to a gene: 5. Germline V gene sequence: CDR1 KGHSH, CDR2 LQKENI. CDR3 amino acids: CASSPLGTGGQPQHF. For the CDR3, the DNA is TGTGCCAGCTCACCACTGGGGACAGGAGGTCAGCCCCAGCATTTT.

This clonotype occurred a few times. This chain uses TRBV7-2 with TRBJ2-2, with D perhaps matching TRBD2 (6 bases). Trimming took off 6 bases at V and 4 bases at J, with 6 bases between the two ends. The germline CDR1 and CDR2 sequences are SGHTA and FQGNSA. The CDR3 runs 12 residues. This CDR3 is CASRLATGELFF. The CDR3 nucleotides read TGTGCCAGCAGACTAGCCACCGGGGAGCTGTTTTTT.

This clonotype was counted many times. The rearrangement joins TRBV12-3 or TRBV12-4 to TRBJ1-2, with D perhaps matching TRBD1 (5 bases). The germline V and J ends were trimmed by 6 bases and 0 bases, with 14 bases remaining between them. CDR3 length equals 15 residues. In nucleotides, the CDR3 is TGTGCCAGCAGGGCGGGACCGACAGCTAACTATGGCTACACCTTC. This translates into CASRAGPTANYGYTF.

This clonotype showed up many times. The CDR3, as DNA: TGTGCCAGCAGTGACGGACAGGGGGCGAACACCGGGGAGCTGTTTTTT. Translation gives CASSDGQGANTGELFF. V usage is TRBV6-2 or TRBV6-3 and J usage is TRBJ2-2; 10 bases match TRBD1. The J segment lost 0 bases and the V segment lost 5 bases, leaving 3 bases of the junction unmatched. Germline CDR1 and CDR2: MNHEY and SVGEGT. The CDR3 covers 16 residues.

In this sample, this clonotype turned up many times. This chain connects TRBV28 to TRBJ1-1; tentative D call: TRBD1 (6 bases). The CDR3 runs 15 residues. V lost 5 bases to trimming and J lost 5 bases, with 18 bases between them. The germline V gene has CDR1 MDHEN and CDR2 SYDVKM. The CDR3 sequence is CASSIPGGAGTEAFF. CDR3 DNA: TGTGCCAGCAGTATCCCCGGGGGGGCTGGGACTGAAGCTTTCTTT.

The table lists this clonotype with many counts. The chain couples TRBV29-1 to TRBJ2-1; no clear D. V gave up 4 bases and J gave up 0 bases, with 13 bases separating them. The CDR3 is 15 amino acids. Germline lookup yields CDR1 SQVTM and CDR2 ANQGSEA. The CDR3 loop reads CSVVGVSSSYNEQFF. CDR3 nucleotide sequence: TGCAGCGTTGTGGGCGTCTCGAGCTCCTACAATGAGCAGTTCTTC.

This clonotype was counted ten times or more. The chain has TRBV5-5 and TRBJ1-1; D is unclear. Trimming left V 3 bases short and J 6 bases short, with 12 bases between. Germline V gene sequence: CDR1 SGHKS, CDR2 YYEKEE (reference sequence). The CDR3 totals 13 residues. The CDR3 sequence: CASSSKSRAEAFF. The CDR3 DNA follows: TGTGCCAGCAGCTCTAAGAGCCGGGCTGAAGCTTTCTTT.

This clonotype has more than one count but fewer than ten. The V call is TRBV11-3, the J call TRBJ1-6; no firm D call. The V gene lost 5 bases and the J gene lost 9 bases, with 11 bases spanning the gap. This CDR3 spans 13 amino acids. Germline loops: CDR1 SGHNT, CDR2 YENEEA. In DNA, the CDR3 is TGTGCCAGCAGCAAGGAGGAGAGTTCACCCCTCCACTTT. Protein: CASSKEESSPLHF. The whole variable domain, filled in from reference TRBV11-3 and TRBJ1-6, reads EAGVVQSPRYKIIEKKQPVAFWCNPISGHNTLYWYLQNLGQGPELLIRYENEEAVDDSQLPKDRFSAERLKGVDSTLKIQPAELGDSAVYLCASSKEESSPLHFGNGTRLTVT.

This clonotype was observed at least ten times. The CDR3 region is CSYMVDTQYF. For the CDR3, the DNA is TGCAGTTATATGGTAGATACGCAGTATTTT. The J gene is TRBJ2-3, the V gene TRBV20-1, with D uncertain. Germline CDR1 reads DFQATT; CDR2 reads SNEGSKA (reference sequence). The CDR3 spans 10 residues. Trimming removed 8 bases at V and 5 bases at J, with 8 bases between.

The table lists this clonotype with many counts. The chain couples TRBV7-8 to TRBJ2-1; TRBD1 matches at 7 bases. V was pared by 4 bases and J by 1 base, with 1 base of the junction left unmatched. Germline V lookup: CDR1 SGHVS, CDR2 FQNEAQ. This CDR3 is built from 14 residues. The CDR3 bases are TGTGCCAGCAGCTCCAGGGGGTCCTACAATGAGCAGTTCTTC. As protein: CASSSRGSYNEQFF.

This chain uses TRBV6-6 with TRBJ1-5; 9 bases align to TRBD1. The CDR3 covers 16 residues. V lost 5 bases and J lost 2; bases outside the gene matches: 7. Germline CDR1 is MNHNY and CDR2 is SVGAGI (reference sequence). CDR3 region: CASSPLQGAGNQPQHF. The CDR3 DNA follows: TGTGCCAGCAGTCCCTTACAGGGGGCTGGCAATCAGCCCCAGCATTTT.

On this clonotype itself: A read error may explain this, as a much larger clone is one base away. The rearrangement joins TRBV7-3 to TRBJ2-6; the D call may be TRBD1 or TRBD2 (5 bases each). Germline CDR1 SGHTA, CDR2 FQGTGA. This CDR3 comprises 16 residues. CDR3 loop: CAGSRPGGSGANVLTF. CDR3 DNA sequence: TGTGCCGGCAGCCGACCTGGGGGCTCTGGGGCCAACGTCCTGACTTTC. The full variable domain, rest sourced from reference TRBV7-3 and TRBJ2-6, is GAGVSQTPSNKVTEKGKYVELRCDPISGHTALYWYRQSLGQGPEFLIYFQGTGAADDSGLPNDRFFAVRPEGSVSTLKIQRTERGDSAVYLCAGSRPGGSGANVLTFGAGSRLTVL.

This clonotype was found a few times. This chain joins TRBV7-3 and TRBJ2-7; no firm D call. The ends were cut back, 3 bases at V and 7 bases at J, with 13 bases in the middle. Germline CDR1 SGHTA, CDR2 FQGTGA. The CDR3 consists of 13 residues. The CDR3 nucleotides are TGTGCCAGCAGCTTGAACCCCGGCTGGGAGCAGTACTTC. This gives the protein CASSLNPGWEQYF.

This clonotype was counted many times. The chain combines TRBV7-2 with TRBJ1-2; D gene uncertain. The CDR3 covers 13 residues. CDR1 and CDR2 from the germline V gene are SGHTA and FQGNSA. V lost 4 bases to trimming and J lost 2 bases, with 8 bases between them. DNA of the CDR3: TGTGCCAGCAGCTCCACAGCCAACTATGGCTACACCTTC. Translated: CASSSTANYGYTF.